Presented here are 12 T cell receptor beta chains from one specimen sequenced in a study of Graves' ophthalmopathy and Graves' hyperthyroidism. CDR3 regions of TCR beta were amplified from RNA transcripts. First-round RT-PCR with HTBI primers preceded a second-round multiplex PCR. TCRdb re-derived calls from the multiplex PCR reads in MiXCR, one entry per CDR3 protein. This sample carries around 600,000 distinct CDR3 sequences, roughly 41% of them seen once, and the ten largest clones take roughly 3.5%. What was sequenced was peripheral blood. These TCRs come from an adult man with Graves' ophthalmopathy.

The rearrangement joins TRBV10-3 to TRBJ2-7, with D perhaps matching TRBD2 (5 bases). The germline V and J ends were trimmed by 4 bases and 7 bases, with 17 bases remaining between them. Germline values: CDR1 ENHRY, CDR2 SYGVKD. CDR3 length: 14 residues. Here the CDR3 DNA reads TGTGCCATCAGTGGGAGAGGGAACACCGGGGAGCAGTACTTC. It is translated as CAISGRGNTGEQYF.

This clonotype appeared a few times. This chain connects TRBV11-2 to TRBJ2-7, with 10 bases fitting TRBD2. Trimming cost V 5 bases and J 2 bases; bases outside gene matches: 6. Per germline, CDR1 SGHAT and CDR2 FQNNGV. The CDR3 covers 15 residues. As DNA, the CDR3 is TGTGCCAGCAGCATACTAGCGGGGAGTACCTACGAGCAGTACTTC. It is translated as CASSILAGSTYEQYF.

This clonotype has only a few counts. The CDR3 DNA reads as TGTGCCAGTAGCAGGGGACTAGCGGGAGCAACTGGGGAGCTGTTTTTT. Amino acids: CASSRGLAGATGELFF. The genes are TRBV19 and TRBJ2-2, with 14 nucleotides matching TRBD2. The CDR3 loop spans 16 amino acids. V lost 6 bases and J lost 8; bases outside the gene matches: 8. Germline CDR1 is LNHDA and CDR2 is SQIVND (reference sequence).

This clonotype was recorded many times. The chain carries TRBV25-1 and TRBJ1-5; D is unresolved. Trimming pared 1 base from V and 3 bases from J, leaving 7 bases between. The CDR3 is made up of 14 amino acids. Germline V gene data show CDR1 as MGHDK and CDR2 as SYGVNS. The CDR3 nucleotides read TGTGCCAGCAGTGAATCACAAGTCAATCAGCCCCAGCATTTT. Translation: CASSESQVNQPQHF.

V is TRBV12-5 and J is TRBJ2-5; the D is unclear. The ends were cut back, 3 bases at V and 5 bases at J, with 16 bases in the middle. CDR1 is LGHNT and CDR2 is FRNRAP in the germline V gene. The CDR3 is made up of 15 amino acids. This CDR3 reads CASGFSLAGLETQYF. The CDR3 nucleotides read TGTGCTAGTGGTTTCAGTTTAGCAGGTCTGGAGACCCAGTACTTC. Filled out from reference TRBV12-5 and TRBJ2-5, the complete variable domain reads DARVTQTPRHKVTEMGQEVTMRCQPILGHNTVFWYRQTMMQGLELLAYFRNRAPLDDSGMPKDRFSAEMPDATLATLKIQPSEPRDSAVYFCASGFSLAGLETQYFGPGTRLLVL.

This clonotype was observed at least ten times. This chain links TRBV7-3 with TRBJ1-1; D perhaps matches TRBD1 (5 bases). Germline CDR1 is SGHTA and CDR2 is FQGTGA. Trimming took off 5 bases at V and 4 bases at J, with 11 bases between the two ends. CDR3 size: 13 residues. Here the CDR3 DNA reads TGTGCCAGCAGCCCCCAGGGTGTCACTGAAGCTTTCTTT. Translation gives CASSPQGVTEAFF.

Comment on this clonotype: Just one base apart from a much larger clone, this may be a read error. The chain is built from TRBV11-2 and TRBJ1-2; D not resolved. Deletions cut 3 bases from V and 8 bases from J, with 13 bases between. Germline assignment: CDR1 SGHAT and CDR2 FQNNGV. The CDR3 is 13 amino acids. This chain's CDR3 is CASSFTGSGGYTF. The DNA for the CDR3 is TGTGCCAGCAGCTTTACGGGCTCCGGGGGCTACACCTTC.

The chain carries TRBV29-1 and TRBJ2-5, with D possibly matching TRBD2 (6 bases). Germline lookup yields CDR1 SQVTM and CDR2 ANQGSEA. Trimming cost V 5 bases and J 2 bases, with 15 bases left between them. CDR3 length: 14 residues. The CDR3 coding sequence is TGCAGCGTTATCTGGTTGCGGGGACAAGAGACCCAGTACTTC. It specifies CSVIWLRGQETQYF.

This clonotype occurred many times. The chain uses TRBV2 and TRBJ1-5, with a tentative D call TRBD1 (5 bases). The CDR3 has 15 residues. Trimming took off 6 bases at V and 3 bases at J, with 15 bases between the two ends. Germline lookup yields CDR1 SNHLY and CDR2 FYNNEI. CDR3 in amino acids: CASSAPGTYNQPQHF. In nucleotides, the CDR3 is TGTGCCAGCAGCGCCCCAGGGACCTACAATCAGCCCCAGCATTTT.

The chain combines TRBV29-1 with TRBJ1-1, with TRBD1 identical over 12 bases. After removal of 8 bases from V and 2 bases from J, the junction contained 3 bases not matched to a gene. There are 13 residues in the CDR3. From germline, CDR1 is SQVTM and CDR2 ANQGSEA. The CDR3 loop is CSQGTGGNTEAFF. CDR3 in DNA: TGCAGCCAAGGGACAGGGGGCAACACTGAAGCTTTCTTT.

The table lists this clonotype with a count of one. The rearrangement joins TRBV14 to TRBJ1-6; 9 bases are a match to TRBD1. This CDR3 has 18 amino acids. CDR1 is SGHDN, CDR2 FVKESK, per germline. V gave up 6 bases and J gave up 13 bases; unmatched junction bases: 22. CDR3 sequence reads: CASRAGTGTGSGNAPLHF. CDR3 in DNA: TGTGCCAGCAGGGCCGGGACAGGGACAGGGTCAGGTAATGCTCCCCTCCACTTT.

There are many counts of this clonotype. The chain recombines TRBV19 with TRBJ1-1; a weak D match, TRBD1 (5 bases). CDR1 and CDR2 from the germline V gene are LNHDA and SQIVND (reference sequence). The CDR3 loop spans 15 amino acids. V lost 6 bases to trimming and J lost 5 bases, with 19 bases between them. The CDR3 DNA sequence: TGTGCCAGTAGCCTCCCAGGGATTGTGTGGACTGAAGCTTTCTTT. This translates into CASSLPGIVWTEAFF.